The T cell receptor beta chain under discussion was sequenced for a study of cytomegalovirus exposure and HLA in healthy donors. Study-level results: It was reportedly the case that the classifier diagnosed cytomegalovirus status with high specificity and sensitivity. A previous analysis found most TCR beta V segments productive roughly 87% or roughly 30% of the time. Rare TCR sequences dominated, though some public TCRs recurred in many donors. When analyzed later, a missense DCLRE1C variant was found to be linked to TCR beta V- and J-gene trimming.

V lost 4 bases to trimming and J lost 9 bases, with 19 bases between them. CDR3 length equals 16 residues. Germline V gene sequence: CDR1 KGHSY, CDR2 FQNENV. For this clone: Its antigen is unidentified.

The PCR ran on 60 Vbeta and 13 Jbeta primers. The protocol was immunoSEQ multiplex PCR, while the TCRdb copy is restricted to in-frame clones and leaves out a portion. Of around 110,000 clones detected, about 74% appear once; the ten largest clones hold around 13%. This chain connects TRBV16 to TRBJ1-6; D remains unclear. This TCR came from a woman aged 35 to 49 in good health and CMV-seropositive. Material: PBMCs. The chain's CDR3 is CASSLGRPHSGSPLHF. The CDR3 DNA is TGTGCCAGCAGCCTCGGGAGACCCCATAGTGGTTCACCCCTCCACTTT.